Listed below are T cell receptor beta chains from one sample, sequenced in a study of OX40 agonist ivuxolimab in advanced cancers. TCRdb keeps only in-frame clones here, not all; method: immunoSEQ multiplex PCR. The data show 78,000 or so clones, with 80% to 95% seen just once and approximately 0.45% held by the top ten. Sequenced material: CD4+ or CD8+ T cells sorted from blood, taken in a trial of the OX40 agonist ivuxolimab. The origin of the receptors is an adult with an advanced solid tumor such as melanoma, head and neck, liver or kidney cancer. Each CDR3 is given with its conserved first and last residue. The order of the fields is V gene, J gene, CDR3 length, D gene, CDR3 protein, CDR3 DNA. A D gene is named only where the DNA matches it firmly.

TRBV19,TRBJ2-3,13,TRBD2,CASRIAGADTQYF,TGTGCCAGTAGAATAGCGGGAGCAGATACGCAGTATTTT
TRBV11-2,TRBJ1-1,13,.,CASSFLHNTEAFF,TGTGCCAGCAGCTTTTTACATAACACTGAAGCTTTCTTT
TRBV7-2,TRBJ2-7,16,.,CASSLDSVSLFYEQYF,TGTGCCAGCAGCTTAGACTCTGTCTCCCTCTTCTACGAGCAGTACTTC
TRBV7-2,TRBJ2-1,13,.,CASSPSVVGEQFF,TGTGCCAGCAGCCCGAGCGTGGTTGGTGAGCAGTTCTTC
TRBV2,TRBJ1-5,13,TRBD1,CASVTGVNQPQHF,TGTGCCAGCGTTACAGGGGTCAATCAGCCCCAGCATTTT
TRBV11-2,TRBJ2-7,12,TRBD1,CASSSGGYEQYF,TGTGCCAGCAGCTCAGGGGGCTACGAGCAGTACTTC
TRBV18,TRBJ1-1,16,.,CASSPPHTGMNTEAFF,TGTGCCAGCTCACCACCGCACACAGGGATGAACACTGAAGCTTTCTTT
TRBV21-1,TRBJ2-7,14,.,CASGRYRRSNEQYF,TGTGCCAGCGGGAGATACCGGAGAAGTAACGAGCAGTACTTC
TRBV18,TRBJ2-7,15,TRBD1,CASSQSGTGLGEQYF,TGTGCCAGCTCACAGTCCGGGACAGGGTTGGGCGAGCAGTACTTC
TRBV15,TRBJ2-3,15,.,CATIRGDASTDTQYF,TGTGCCACCATCCGTGGGGACGCCAGCACAGATACGCAGTATTTT